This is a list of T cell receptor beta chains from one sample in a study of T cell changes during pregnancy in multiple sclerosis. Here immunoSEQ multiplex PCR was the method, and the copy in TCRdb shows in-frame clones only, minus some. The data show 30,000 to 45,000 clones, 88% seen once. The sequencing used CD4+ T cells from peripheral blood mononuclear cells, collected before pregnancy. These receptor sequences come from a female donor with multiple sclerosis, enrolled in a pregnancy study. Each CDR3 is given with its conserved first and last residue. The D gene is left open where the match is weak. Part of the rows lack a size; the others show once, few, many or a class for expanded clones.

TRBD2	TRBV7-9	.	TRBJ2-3	TGTGCCAGCAGCCCAGGGACTAGCGGGGGAACAGATACGCAGTATTTT	CASSPGTSGGTDTQYF
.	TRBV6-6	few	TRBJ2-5	TGTGCCAGCAGCCAAGGCGACCCAACTAGAAAGGAGACCCAGTACTTC	CASSQGDPTRKETQYF
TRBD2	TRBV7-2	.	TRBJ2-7	TGTGCCAGCAGCCGGACTAGCGGAAGCTCCTACGAGCAGTACTTC	CASSRTSGSSYEQYF
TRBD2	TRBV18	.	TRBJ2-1	TGTGCCAGCTCACCCTATACTAGCGATGAGCAGTTCTTC	CASSPYTSDEQFF
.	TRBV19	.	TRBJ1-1	TGTGCCAGTAGTCTACAACAGGCGGTTGAAGCTTTCTTT	CASSLQQAVEAFF
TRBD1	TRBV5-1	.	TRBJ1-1	TGCGCCAGCAGCTTGGTGACAGGGATGAACACTGAAGCTTTCTTT	CASSLVTGMNTEAFF
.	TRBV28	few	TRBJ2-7	TGTGCCAGCAGCATCAGGGGAAATCCCTACGAGCAGTACTTC	CASSIRGNPYEQYF
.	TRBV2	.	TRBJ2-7	TGTGCCAGCAGGCTTGACAGTAACGAGCAGTACTTC	CASRLDSNEQYF
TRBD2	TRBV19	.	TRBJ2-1	TGTGCCAGTAGTATGGGACTAGCGGGAGGGAGCTCCTACAATGAGCAGTTCTTC	CASSMGLAGGSSYNEQFF
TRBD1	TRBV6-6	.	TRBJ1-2	TGTGCCAGCAATACCCCGGGACAGGGAGGACTCGGCTACACCTTC	CASNTPGQGGLGYTF
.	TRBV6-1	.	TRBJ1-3	TGTGCCAGCAGTGACAAGGCGCGGAACACCATATATTTT	CASSDKARNTIYF